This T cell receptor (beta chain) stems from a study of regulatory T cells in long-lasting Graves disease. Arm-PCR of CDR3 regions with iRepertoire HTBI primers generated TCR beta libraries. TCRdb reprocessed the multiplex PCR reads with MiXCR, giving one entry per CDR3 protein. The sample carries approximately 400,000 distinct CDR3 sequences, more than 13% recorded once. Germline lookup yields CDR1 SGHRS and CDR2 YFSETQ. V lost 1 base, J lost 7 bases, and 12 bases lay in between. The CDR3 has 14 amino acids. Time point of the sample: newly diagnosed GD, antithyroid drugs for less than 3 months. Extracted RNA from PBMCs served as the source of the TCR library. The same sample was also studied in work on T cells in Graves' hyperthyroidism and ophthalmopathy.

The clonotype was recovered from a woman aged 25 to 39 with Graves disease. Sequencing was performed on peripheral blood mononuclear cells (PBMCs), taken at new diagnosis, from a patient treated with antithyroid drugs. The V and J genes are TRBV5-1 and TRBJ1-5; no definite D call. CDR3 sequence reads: CASSLRASGQPQHF. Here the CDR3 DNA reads TGCGCCAGCAGCTTGAGGGCTTCTGGGCAGCCCCAGCATTTT.